One and the same sample provided the 26 T cell receptor beta chains below, sequenced in a study of control samples from healthy donors and cancer patients. Method: immunoSEQ multiplex PCR; TCRdb's copy keeps in-frame clones and lacks some. The profile shows about 130,000 clones, over 90% of them singletons. Sequencing used PBMCs. The origin of the receptors is a man aged 60 to 69 with colorectal cancer.

The chain recombines TRBV19 with TRBJ2-5; the D is unclear. This CDR3 region has 13 residues. V lost 2 bases to trimming and J lost 5 bases, with 9 bases between them. Germline V CDR1 and CDR2: LNHDA, SQIVND (reference sequence). CDR3: CASSITGVETQYF. CDR3 nucleotides: TGTGCCAGTAGTATAACTGGGGTGGAGACCCAGTACTTC.

This sequence joins TRBV30 and TRBJ2-2; D assignment may be TRBD1 or TRBD2 (5 bases each). V was pared by 3 bases and J by 7 bases, with 12 bases between. Germline lookup yields CDR1 GTSNPN and CDR2 SVGIG (reference sequence). This CDR3 has 13 residues. The DNA of the CDR3 is TGTGCCTGGAGGCCCGGGACCGTCGGGGAGCTGTTTTTT. It yields the protein CAWRPGTVGELFF.

The chain uses TRBV7-2 and TRBJ2-5; 8 bases match TRBD1. V lost 4 bases to trimming and J lost 4 bases; unmatched junction nucleotides: 5. CDR1 SGHTA and CDR2 FQGNSA come from the germline V gene. The CDR3 contains 14 residues. CDR3: CASSSQGVGETQYF. The CDR3 DNA is TGTGCCAGCAGCTCACAGGGGGTTGGAGAGACCCAGTACTTC. Looking up the rest from reference TRBV7-2 and TRBJ2-5 gives the full variable domain: GAGVSQSPSNKVTEKGKDVELRCDPISGHTALYWYRQSLGQGLEFLIYFQGNSAPDKSGLPSDRFSAERTGGSVSTLTIQRTQQEDSAVYLCASSSQGVGETQYFGPGTRLLVL.

The V gene is TRBV5-1, the J gene TRBJ2-2, with D perhaps matching TRBD2 (6 bases). The V gene lost 8 bases and the J gene lost 1 base, with 9 bases spanning the gap. Germline CDR1 and CDR2: SGHRS and YFSETQ. The CDR3 runs to 13 residues. The CDR3 nucleotides are TGCGCCAGTGAAGCGGGGAACACCGGGGAGCTGTTTTTT. It codes for CASEAGNTGELFF. The full variable domain, completed using reference TRBV5-1 and TRBJ2-2, is KAGVTQTPRYLIKTRGQQVTLSCSPISGHRSVSWYQQTPGQGLQFLFEYFSETQRNKGNFPGRFSGRQFSNSRSEMNVSTLELGDSALYLCASEAGNTGELFFGEGSRLTVL.

This clone has more than one count but fewer than ten. The J gene is TRBJ2-1, the V gene TRBV7-9; 7 bases are shared with TRBD2. The CDR3 extends over 17 amino acids. The ends lost 5 bases at V and 4 bases at J; junction bases unmatched: 14. Germline V CDR1 and CDR2: SEHNR, FQNEAQ (reference sequence). The CDR3 reads CASSPPIRLAVYNEQFF. The DNA for the CDR3 is TGTGCCAGCAGCCCCCCAATCAGGCTAGCGGTATACAATGAGCAGTTCTTC.

The V call is TRBV29-1, the J call TRBJ2-7; 10 nucleotides match TRBD1. The CDR3 consists of 13 residues. Germline values: CDR1 SQVTM, CDR2 ANQGSEA. V gave up 2 bases and J gave up 7 bases; unmatched junction bases: 5. CDR3 amino acids: CSVERQGAGEQYF. The CDR3 DNA reads as TGCAGCGTTGAACGACAGGGGGCAGGTGAGCAGTACTTC.

The chain links TRBV6-1 to TRBJ1-5, with D possibly TRBD1 on 6 matching bases. From germline, CDR1 is MNHNS and CDR2 SASEGT. V lost 4 bases, J lost 2 bases, and 15 bases lay in between. CDR3 length: 16 amino acids. CDR3 region: CASSAITGSGNQPQHF. The CDR3 DNA reads as TGTGCCAGCAGTGCGATTACAGGGAGTGGCAATCAGCCCCAGCATTTT.

This clone was found a few times. V usage is TRBV15 and J usage is TRBJ1-1; no definite D call. V was pared by 0 bases and J by 5 bases, with 10 bases between. Germline V gene data show CDR1 as LNHNV and CDR2 as YYDKDF (reference sequence). The CDR3 spans 14 residues. CDR3 sequence (DNA): TGTGCCACCAGCAGAGATGGGGTTAGGACTGAAGCTTTCTTT. Encoded protein: CATSRDGVRTEAFF.

The rearrangement joins TRBV7-9 to TRBJ2-7; 9 bases match TRBD1. After removal of 2 bases from V and 2 bases from J, the junction contained 7 bases not matched to a gene. This CDR3 spans 16 amino acids. CDR1 and CDR2 from the germline V gene are SEHNR and FQNEAQ (reference sequence). CDR3: CASSLKGGTGPYEQYF. In DNA form, the CDR3 reads TGTGCCAGCAGCTTAAAAGGCGGGACAGGGCCCTACGAGCAGTACTTC. Complete variable domain (other parts from reference TRBV7-9 and TRBJ2-7): DTGVSQNPRHKITKRGQNVTFRCDPISEHNRLYWYRQTLGQGPEFLTYFQNEAQLEKSRLLSDRFSAERPKGSFSTLEIQRTEQGDSAMYLCASSLKGGTGPYEQYFGPGTRLTVT.

The chain links TRBV19 to TRBJ1-6, with D possibly being TRBD1 (6 bases). Trimming removed 7 bases from V and 7 bases from J, with 17 bases in between. The CDR3 runs to 15 residues. CDR1 LNHDA and CDR2 SQIVND come from the germline V gene (reference sequence). The CDR3 sequence: CASIRTASGNSPLHF. The CDR3 DNA reads TGTGCCAGTATCAGGACAGCTTCGGGGAATTCACCCCTCCACTTT.

This clone was found once. V and J are TRBV5-1 and TRBJ2-7, with 9 bases that match TRBD1. From germline, CDR1 is SGHRS and CDR2 YFSETQ. This CDR3 has 14 amino acids. J gave up 3 bases and V 2 bases, and 3 bases lay outside the gene matches. CDR3 sequence: CASSFTGGFYEQYF. As DNA, the CDR3 is TGCGCCAGCAGCTTCACAGGGGGCTTCTACGAGCAGTACTTC.

The V gene is TRBV6-5, the J gene TRBJ2-1; either TRBD1 or TRBD2 may supply D (6 bases each). The CDR3 totals 14 residues. The germline CDR1 and CDR2 sequences are MNHEY and SVGAGI. Trimming removed 6 bases from V and 4 bases from J, with 13 bases in between. CDR3 bases: TGTGCCAGCAGCCATGGAGGGGGGTACAATGAGCAGTTCTTC. It is translated as CASSHGGGYNEQFF.

J is TRBJ1-1 and V is TRBV30; D gene unclear. The CDR3 is 12 amino acids. Deletions cut 5 bases from V and 1 base from J, with 8 bases between. Germline V gene lookup returns CDR1 GTSNPN and CDR2 SVGIG (reference sequence). CDR3 amino acids: CAWGPGNTEAFF. The CDR3 nucleotides read TGTGCCTGGGGCCCTGGGAACACTGAAGCTTTCTTT.

This rearrangement joins TRBV10-1 to TRBJ1-2; a possible D gene is TRBD1 (6 bases). The CDR3 loop spans 17 amino acids. Looked up from germline, CDR1 is WNHNN and CDR2 is SYGVQD (reference sequence). Trimming shortened V by 3 bases and J by 4 bases, and 21 bases separated the two germline ends. CDR3 sequence (DNA): TGCGCCAGCAGTGACCCTCCGACAGGCGAACCCTTCTATGGCTACACCTTC. Residues: CASSDPPTGEPFYGYTF.

This clone came up a few times. The gene calls are TRBV6-6 and TRBJ1-1; the match to TRBD1 covers 9 bases. CDR1 is MNHNY, CDR2 SVGAGI, per germline (reference sequence). V trimming: 1 base; J trimming: 2 bases; junction bases outside the gene matches: 2. This CDR3 contains 15 residues. The CDR3 here is CASSYLTGGNTEAFF. CDR3 DNA: TGTGCCAGCAGTTACTTGACAGGGGGTAACACTGAAGCTTTCTTT.

The chain recombines TRBV28 with TRBJ1-2; no firm D call. Trimming removed 7 bases at V and 4 bases at J, with 13 bases between. The germline gives CDR1 MDHEN, CDR2 SYDVKM. The CDR3 runs to 13 residues. This chain's CDR3 is CASTEPGSYGYTF. In DNA, the CDR3 is TGTGCCAGCACCGAACCTGGGTCCTATGGCTACACCTTC.

This clone is a singleton in its sample. The J gene is TRBJ2-3, the V gene TRBV7-9; 9 nucleotides align to TRBD1. The V gene's germline CDR1 is SEHNR and CDR2 FQNEAQ (reference sequence). The CDR3 contains 16 residues. J was trimmed by 5 bases and V by 1 base; bases with no gene match: 7. For the CDR3, the DNA is TGTGCCAGCAGCTTAGGAGGGACAGGGTTTCGAGATACGCAGTATTTT. This gives the protein CASSLGGTGFRDTQYF.

CDR3 sequence (DNA): TGTGCCAGCAGCGCCTCCGGGACAGGGGTAACCCAGTACTTC. Residues: CASSASGTGVTQYF. The chain couples TRBV9 to TRBJ2-5; TRBD1 aligns across 10 bases. The V segment lost 3 bases and the J segment 8 bases; nucleotides outside the gene matches: 7. Germline V lookup: CDR1 SGDLS, CDR2 YYNGEE. The CDR3 totals 14 residues. The entire variable domain, with the rest obtained from reference TRBV9 and TRBJ2-5, is as follows: DSGVTQTPKHLITATGQRVTLRCSPRSGDLSVYWYQQSLDQGLQFLIQYYNGEERAKGNILERFSAQQFPDLHSELNLSSLELGDSALYFCASSASGTGVTQYFGPGTRLLVL.

The chain uses TRBV5-5 and TRBJ1-2, with TRBD1 identical over 9 bases. The length of the CDR3 is 14 residues. With 3 bases clipped from V and 7 bases from J, the junction kept 7 bases outside the gene matches. Germline V gives CDR1 SGHKS, CDR2 YYEKEE (reference sequence). The CDR3 DNA reads as TGTGCCAGCAGCTCTCTACTACAGGGGGCTGGCTACACCTTC. Its translation is CASSSLLQGAGYTF.

The chain has TRBV11-2 and TRBJ1-2; weak D call: TRBD1 (5 bases). CDR1 and CDR2 (germline): SGHAT, FQNNGV. Trimming took off 0 bases at V and 4 bases at J, with 9 bases between the two ends. The CDR3 loop spans 14 amino acids. In nucleotides, the CDR3 is TGTGCCAGCAGCTTAGACTGGGGGGGCTATGGCTACACCTTC. Amino acid sequence: CASSLDWGGYGYTF.

This rearrangement joins TRBV5-1 to TRBJ2-1; D ambiguous. Germline V gene lookup returns CDR1 SGHRS and CDR2 YFSETQ. This CDR3 region has 14 residues. Trimming removed 0 bases at V and 1 base at J, with 5 bases between. The CDR3 spells CASSLGGSYNEQFF. For the CDR3, the DNA is TGCGCCAGCAGCTTGGGTGGATCCTACAATGAGCAGTTCTTC.

The V gene is TRBV10-2, the J gene TRBJ1-6, with 11 bases that match TRBD1. CDR1 is WSHSY, CDR2 SAAADI, per germline. This CDR3 is built from 14 residues. V trimming: 8 bases; J trimming: 7 bases; junction bases outside the gene matches: 4. The CDR3, as DNA: TGCGCCAGCTCCGGGACAGGGGGGAATTCACCCCTCCACTTT. Residues: CASSGTGGNSPLHF.

The V gene is TRBV5-4, the J gene TRBJ2-5; no clear D gene. Germline V gene lookup returns CDR1 SGHNT and CDR2 YYREEE (reference sequence). This CDR3 region has 11 residues. V lost 4 bases and J lost 1, with 2 bases in between. The CDR3: CASSTQETQYF. CDR3 in DNA: TGTGCCAGCAGCACCCAAGAGACCCAGTACTTC.

The chain carries TRBV24-1 and TRBJ2-1, with 11 bases that match TRBD2. The CDR3 contains 18 residues. The V gene end was trimmed by 3 bases and the J gene end by 1 base; junction bases not matched to a gene: 7. In germline, CDR1 is KGHDR, CDR2 SFDVKD. CDR3 sequence reads: CATSDPSGGPRSYNEQFF. CDR3 nucleotide sequence: TGTGCCACCAGTGATCCTAGCGGGGGGCCCCGGTCCTACAATGAGCAGTTCTTC.

The CDR3 region has the DNA TGTGCCAGCAGTGAATTAGACAGGACAGCAAACACCATATATTTT. Translating gives CASSELDRTANTIYF. V and J are TRBV25-1 and TRBJ1-3; D might be TRBD1 (6 bases). V was pared by 1 base and J by 6 bases, with 13 bases between. This CDR3 is built from 15 residues. The germline gives CDR1 MGHDK, CDR2 SYGVNS.

The chain carries TRBV5-6 and TRBJ2-3, with D hard to call. This CDR3 comprises 16 residues. Trimming took 4 bases from V and 6 from J, leaving 21 bases between them. The V gene's germline CDR1 is SGHDT and CDR2 YYEEEE. CDR3 DNA sequence: TGTGCCAGCAGCGCTTGGGCCCTCCTTATCGGGGATACGCAGTATTTT. Residues: CASSAWALLIGDTQYF.